This T cell receptor beta chain comes out of a study of cytomegalovirus exposure and HLA in healthy donors (dated by TCRdb to about 2017). For the wider study: An earlier analysis of 550 to 700 of the donors reported 276 Gb of sequence data and some 120 million unique TCR beta sequences from approximately 180 million T cells. An early release covering 550 to 650 HLA-typed donors comprised 300 to 350 gigabases of sequencing data and around 85 million unique TCR sequences. Among the roughly 380 genotyped donors, approximately 81% belonged to the genetic ancestry cluster associated with self-reported Caucasian donors. The study was designed to test whether signatures of past pathogen exposure could be identified by cataloging public T cell receptors. The study profiled the T cell repertoires of some 610 subjects by immunosequencing and related them to cytomegalovirus serostatus. A separate validation cohort of 100 to 150 different subjects was used in addition to the approximately 670-subject first cohort. To predict cytomegalovirus infection status, the study combined high-throughput TCR immunosequencing, statistical association of individual TCRs with disease status, and machine learning. In a later analysis, previously published TCR beta repertoires from several hundred donors were re-analyzed and high-resolution HLA genotyping was added so that TCR occurrence patterns could be studied. The later analysis used no new phenotypic data to find candidate immune exposures, relying instead on TCR beta sequences and their occurrence across donors. To decide whether each TCR beta V gene segment behaved as functional or pseudogenic, an earlier analysis of some 540 of the donors relied on high-throughput TCR beta sequencing. Alongside the repertoire data, information on donor age, sex, ethnicity and CMV serostatus was compiled. A later genetic analysis took genome-wide SNP genotypes for about 55% of the 666 donors and used that subset as a discovery cohort. All discovery cohort repertoires had been generated on a single sequencing platform. HLA typing covered class I and class II loci at four-digit resolution. Typing coverage varied by locus: roughly 629-640 donors for A, B, C, DRB1 and DQB1; roughly 560 for DQA1; more than 600 for DPA1; about 450 for DPB1. Because of strong linkage in the cohort, roughly five DR-DQ haplotypes were treated as single units for association and clustering. On average, around 230,000 unique TCR beta nucleotide sequences were sequenced per donor among a few hundred genotyped donors of the cohort, with roughly 18% of those sequences being non-productive.

The library was produced with the immunoSEQ multiplex PCR assay. The multiplex PCR relied on a mix of 60 forward primers for TCR Vbeta segments and 13 reverse primers for TCR Jbeta segments. Amplification of the CDR3 region of rearranged TCR beta genes was performed with a multiplex PCR assay on genomic DNA. The Illumina HiSeq System was used to sequence the amplified TCR beta libraries as 87-base-pair reads. The study's processing was this. A later analysis tallied some 79 million unique TCR beta chains across the 660 or so repertoires, and about 10 million of those chains were shared by two or more donors. To remove PCR and sequencing errors, raw reads were error-corrected and collapsed into unique sequences using a nearest-neighbor algorithm that merged closely related sequences. To assign V, D and J gene segments, CDR3 sequences were aligned to IMGT reference sequences. Each retained sequence needed at least a six-nucleotide match to both a V gene segment and a J gene segment. Rearrangements were called productive when the CDR3 lacked stop codons and stayed in frame with V and J; all others were non-productive. Following IMGT convention, CDR3 was defined as the stretch from the second conserved V-encoded cysteine to the conserved J-encoded phenylalanine. In an earlier analysis of more than 550 of the donors, sequences lacking an unambiguous match to a single V gene segment were excluded. An earlier analysis of approximately 590 of the donors called V segments functional above 56.7% productive rearrangements and segregating when the between-donor standard deviation exceeded 5%. A statistical classification framework was built to diagnose cytomegalovirus status from the catalog of TCR beta chain sequences. In a later analysis, TCR nucleotide sequences were compared against IMGT/GENE-DB human TR gene sequences so that V and J genes could be assigned. In a later analysis, CDR3 sequences and most-parsimonious VDJ recombination scenarios were assigned using the TCRdist pipeline. A later analysis defined each TCR beta chain by its CDR3 amino acid sequence plus V-gene family, and excluded reads lacking a unique V-gene family. In a later analysis, approximately 640 highly shared, low-generation-probability nucleotide sequences were removed to address suspected cross-contamination and a sequencing artifact. In a later analysis, a clonal expansion index was calculated for each public chain from normalized within-repertoire ranks of inferred template counts. A later analysis computed generation probabilities with a VDJ recombination model fitted to out-of-frame rearrangements, and checked the results against IGoR. In a later analysis, TCR-TCR, TCR-HLA and TCR-CMV co-occurrence was scored with hypergeometric tests, and a repertoire-size bias correction was applied to TCR pairs. False discovery rates were estimated in a later analysis by permuting HLA or CMV assignments 20 times. In a later analysis, co-occurring TCRs were grouped using DBSCAN, with TCRdist sequence similarity added in when clustering inside HLA-allele-positive subsets. Co-occurrence clustering excluded repertoires with fewer than 30,000 or more than 120,000 public chains, plus five with anomalous nucleotide sharing. Drawn from immuneACCESS, this table holds only the in-frame rearrangements with V and J called that TCRdb kept. Clones are partly lost; checked studies trace under half to an unresolved V gene and leave the rest unexplained. V and J calls and clone size are those listed in that table; D and trimming were worked out from the DNA. The sample table shows around 130,000 clones, and over 8.5% are seen once. Of the sample, 6% to 7.5% is held by the ten largest clones.

The cohort consisted of 600 to 700 healthy bone marrow donors. At the time of sampling, all cohort members were nominally healthy, though unrecorded immune exposures were likely present. The donor tested CMV seropositive and was one of the 289 seropositive cohort members. Each donor provided a peripheral blood sample, and peripheral blood mononuclear cells were used for TCR beta sequencing. The Qiagen DNeasy Blood Extraction Kit was used to extract genomic DNA from the blood cell samples. The paper's findings and limits, for the study overall: A total of 150 to 200 TCR beta chains were listed by the study as associated with cytomegalovirus. V-gene and J-gene trimming of TCR beta chains was associated with a missense DCLRE1C variant in a later genetic analysis, and the association was replicated in an independent cohort. Most TCR sequences were observed very rarely across donors, whereas some public TCRs were present in many individuals. Immune exposure information for the cohort was limited to CMV serostatus. Because counts were too low, approximately 15 rarely observed V segments, including chromosome 9 orphons, were excluded from the earlier analysis of a few hundred of the donors. A later analysis reported that several top co-occurrence clusters appeared linked to parvovirus B19, influenza, CMV and Epstein-Barr virus. Because the 87-base-pair reads could not distinguish some IMGT-functional V segments, including TRBV6-2 and TRBV6-3, those segments were excluded. The authors suggested that the approach could potentially be extended to other disease states and immunological phenotypes. In this cohort, only TCR beta chains were sequenced, and detectable features were limited by the absence of alpha or paired-chain data. Linkage disequilibrium might explain the correlated functional status among segregating V segments, but an unknown experimental factor could not be excluded. A later analysis found that HLA-associated TCR beta chains were more clonally expanded and had lower generation probabilities than equally common non-associated chains. According to a later analysis, TCR association rates differed among HLA loci, with DRB1 alleles showing the most associated TCRs and HLA-C alleles showing the fewest. In an earlier analysis of approximately 600 of the donors, most TCR beta V segments were observed in productive rearrangements about 87% or about 30% of the time, broadly matching IMGT annotations. A few of the identified cytomegalovirus-associated TCR beta chains were confirmed in vitro to be specific for cytomegalovirus antigens. Most CMV-associated TCR beta chains appeared to be HLA-restricted in a later analysis, and the HLA associations seemed to be driven largely by CMV exposure. A later analysis associated 16,951 TCR beta sequences with specific HLA alleles at a false discovery rate of 0.05. A group of highly shared sequence variants was considered likely to be a technical artifact of the sequencing pipeline. Because HLA typing was missing for some donors at each locus, association tests included only the typed subset. In both the original and validation cohorts, the classifier was reported to diagnose cytomegalovirus status with high specificity and sensitivity. A further reported finding was that TCR beta sequences accurately predicted the HLA-A and HLA-B alleles for most subjects in the first cohort. A later genetic analysis reported fewer N-insertions in productive TCRs among donors in an Asian-associated ancestry cluster than the approximately 700-donor mean. Roughly uniform sequencing depth across donors was assumed in presence/absence analyses, although this assumption may not hold. Strong co-occurrence of HLA alleles, especially DR and DQ, made assigning TCR associations to individual alleles difficult.

Per the germline V gene, KGHSH is the CDR1 and LQKENI is the CDR2. Including cysteine and phenylalanine, the CDR3 has 13 amino acids. The CDR3 DNA has 39 bases and is translated from base 1. Cut back by 3 bases and 5 bases, the V and J ends lie 10 bases apart. Notes on this clone: Its antigen is still unknown. Nothing much larger sits one base from this clone, and base qualities are not available.

The V gene is TRBV18 and the J gene is TRBJ2-5; the D gene is perhaps TRBD1, on 6 matching bases. The sequence was obtained from a woman aged 35 to 49 in good health and CMV-seropositive. What was sequenced was PBMCs. At the DNA level, the sequence is TGTGCCAGCTCACCGGGGACATTCGAGACCCAGTACTTC. It codes for CASSPGTFETQYF.